A single sample is the source of the 16 T cell receptor beta chains below, sequenced in a study of memory B cells and T cells in multiple sclerosis. Stimulus-free culture yielded autoproliferating CFSE-dim and non-proliferating CFSE-high T cells, each sequenced separately. 40 million to 50 million CFSE-labeled PBMCs were cultured six to seven days unstimulated, then replicate wells were pooled. Some clones are missing from TCRdb's copy, which holds only in-frame ones; the method was immunoSEQ multiplex PCR. The sample holds over 10,000 clones, almost 85% seen once. Which antigens these TCRs recognize remains unknown. Sequenced input: PBMCs from blood kept in culture. These receptor sequences come from a human donor with multiple sclerosis.

J is TRBJ1-2 and V is TRBV2; TRBD1 matches at 7 bases. V dropped 6 bases and J dropped 9; count of bases not matched to a gene: 7. Germline CDR1 and CDR2: SNHLY and FYNNEI. The CDR3 loop spans 12 amino acids. The CDR3 DNA follows: TGTGCCAGCAGAGTAGACAGGGAAAGCTACACCTTC. Protein: CASRVDRESYTF.

The chain carries TRBV9 and TRBJ2-5; TRBD2 is a possible D gene (5 bases). With 3 bases removed from V and 5 bases from J, the gap between germline ends came to 17 bases. CDR3 length: 15 amino acids. Looked up from germline, CDR1 is SGDLS and CDR2 is YYNGEE. The CDR3: CASSAMGSRVETQYF. CDR3 in DNA: TGTGCCAGCAGCGCAATGGGCTCGAGGGTGGAGACCCAGTACTTC.

This chain joins TRBV28 and TRBJ1-2; 9 nucleotides agree with TRBD1. Germline V gene sequence: CDR1 MDHEN, CDR2 SYDVKM. This CDR3 region has 14 residues. Losses at the gene ends were 7 bases for V and 4 bases for J; bases not matched to a gene: 7. For the CDR3, the DNA is TGTGCCAGCACCAGCACGGACAGGGGCTATGGCTACACCTTC. Translation: CASTSTDRGYGYTF.

The rearrangement links TRBV19 to TRBJ2-5, with 12 bases that match TRBD2. V shed 5 bases, J shed 2 bases, and the junction held 0 bases outside the gene matches. The length of the CDR3 is 14 residues. The V gene's germline CDR1 is LNHDA and CDR2 SQIVND (reference sequence). The CDR3 DNA follows: TGTGCCAGTAGTCTAGCGGGAGGGCAAGAGACCCAGTACTTC. Protein: CASSLAGGQETQYF. Full variable domain (remainder filled in from reference TRBV19 and TRBJ2-5): DGGITQSPKYLFRKEGQNVTLSCEQNLNHDAMYWYRQDPGQGLRLIYYSQIVNDFQKGDIAEGYSVSREKKESFPLTVTSAQKNPTAFYLCASSLAGGQETQYFGPGTRLLVL.

The genes are TRBV5-1 and TRBJ2-3; 11 nucleotides agree with TRBD2. Unmatched junction bases numbered 2, after V lost 8 bases and J lost 0 bases. In germline, CDR1 is SGHRS, CDR2 YFSETQ. This CDR3 has 14 amino acids. The CDR3 region is CASRTSGSTDTQYF. The CDR3 DNA sequence: TGCGCCAGTAGGACTAGCGGGAGCACAGATACGCAGTATTTT.

The V gene is TRBV10-3, the J gene TRBJ2-3; D not resolved. CDR1 is ENHRY and CDR2 is SYGVKD in the germline V gene. The V and J ends lost 10 bases and 5 bases respectively, with 10 bases between them. This CDR3 comprises 11 residues. CDR3 sequence reads: CATTPGDTQYF. CDR3 DNA sequence: TGTGCCACCACCCCGGGAGATACGCAGTATTTT.

The gene calls are TRBV2 and TRBJ1-1; a possible D gene is TRBD1 (6 bases). CDR1 SNHLY and CDR2 FYNNEI come from the germline V gene. CDR3 length equals 17 residues. V shed 0 bases and J shed 4 bases, with 18 bases lying between them. CDR3 coding DNA: TGTGCCAGCAGTGAAGCGGGGGCCCCAGTAATTTTCACTGAAGCTTTCTTT. Translating it yields CASSEAGAPVIFTEAFF.

The V and J genes are TRBV11-2 and TRBJ2-3; D uncertain. From germline, CDR1 is SGHAT and CDR2 FQNNGV. The CDR3 sequence is 14 residues long. The V end lost 1 base, the J end lost 7 bases, and 12 bases lay between the germline ends. This CDR3 reads CASSLALSAYTQYF. CDR3 DNA sequence: TGTGCCAGCAGCTTAGCCTTATCTGCCTATACGCAGTATTTT.

The gene calls are TRBV5-1 and TRBJ1-2, with TRBD1 as a possible D gene (6 bases). Germline V gene sequence: CDR1 SGHRS, CDR2 YFSETQ. V lost 5 bases and J 2 bases, leaving 13 bases between the germline ends. The CDR3 consists of 14 residues. In nucleotides, the CDR3 is TGCGCCAGCAGATCCGACAGGCGGAACTATGGCTACACCTTC. Its translation is CASRSDRRNYGYTF.

The chain uses TRBV7-9 and TRBJ2-5; D is ambiguous. The length of the CDR3 is 14 residues. The V and J ends lost 1 base and 4 bases respectively, with 10 bases between them. Germline CDR1 is SEHNR and CDR2 is FQNEAQ (reference sequence). The CDR3: CASSLGGNRETQYF. For the CDR3, the DNA is TGTGCCAGCAGCTTAGGAGGCAACCGAGAGACCCAGTACTTC.

This chain uses TRBV18 with TRBJ1-1; no clear D gene. V dropped 5 bases and J dropped 2 bases, with 9 bases sitting between them. The germline CDR1 and CDR2 sequences are KGHSH and LQKENI. The CDR3 runs 13 residues. CDR3 in amino acids: CASSSKGNTEAFF. The CDR3, as DNA: TGTGCCAGCTCATCAAAGGGAAACACTGAAGCTTTCTTT.

The rearrangement joins TRBV5-4 to TRBJ2-1; unclear D gene. The CDR3 contains 13 residues. Germline lookup yields CDR1 SGHNT and CDR2 YYREEE (reference sequence). The V and J ends lost 2 bases and 7 bases respectively, with 10 bases between them. CDR3: CASSLGAGNEQFF. Written as DNA, the CDR3 is TGTGCCAGCAGCTTAGGCGCCGGGAATGAGCAGTTCTTC.

The chain uses TRBV27 and TRBJ2-6, with 7 nucleotides matching TRBD1. V was pared by 3 bases and J by 12 bases, with 8 bases of the junction left unmatched. Germline CDR1 is MNHEY and CDR2 is SMNVEV (reference sequence). The CDR3 contains 14 residues. DNA for the CDR3: TGTGCCAGCAGTTTGTACGACAGGGAAAGCGTCCTGACTTTC. Amino acid sequence: CASSLYDRESVLTF.

A few counts support this clone. The chain is built from TRBV5-1 and TRBJ2-7; 8 bases agree with TRBD1. Germline loops: CDR1 SGHRS, CDR2 YFSETQ. V lost 4 bases to trimming and J lost 0 bases; unmatched junction nucleotides: 6. The CDR3 is 15 amino acids. The CDR3 sequence is CASSGGQASSYEQYF. The CDR3 region has the DNA TGCGCCAGCAGCGGGGGACAGGCCTCCTCCTACGAGCAGTACTTC.

This chain links TRBV9 with TRBJ2-2, with TRBD2 identical over 8 bases. This CDR3 region has 18 residues. Germline loops: CDR1 SGDLS, CDR2 YYNGEE. V was clipped by 4 bases and J by 2 bases; unmatched bases: 13. The CDR3 coding sequence is TGTGCCAGCAGCCCGAGCGGGAGCGGGGGCTCTAACACCGGGGAGCTGTTTTTT. Translated: CASSPSGSGGSNTGELFF.

The V and J genes are TRBV11-3 and TRBJ2-1; D may correspond to TRBD1 or TRBD2 (6 bases each). V lost 2 bases and J 6 bases, leaving 11 bases between the germline ends. The CDR3 is 14 amino acids. Germline assignment: CDR1 SGHNT and CDR2 YENEEA. CDR3 bases: TGTGCCAGCAGCTTACGGGGGCGAGGCAATGAGCAGTTCTTC. This translates into CASSLRGRGNEQFF.